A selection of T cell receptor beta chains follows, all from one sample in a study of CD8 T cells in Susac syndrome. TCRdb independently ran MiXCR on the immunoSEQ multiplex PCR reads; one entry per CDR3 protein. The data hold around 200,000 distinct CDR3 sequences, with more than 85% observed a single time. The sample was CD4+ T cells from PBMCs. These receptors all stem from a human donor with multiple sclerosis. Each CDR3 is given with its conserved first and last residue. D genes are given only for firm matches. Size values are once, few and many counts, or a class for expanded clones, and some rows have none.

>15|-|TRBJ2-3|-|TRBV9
TGTGCCAGCAGCGCGAGGGGCCATAGCACAGATACGCAGTATTTT
CASSARGHSTDTQYF
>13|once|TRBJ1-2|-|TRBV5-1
TGCGCCAGCAGCTTGGCCTGGCAGGGCGGCTACACCTTC
CASSLAWQGGYTF
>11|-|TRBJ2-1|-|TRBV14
TGTGCCAGCAGCCGACTGGCTGAGCAGTTCTTC
CASSRLAEQFF
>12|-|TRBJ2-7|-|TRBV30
TGTGCCTGGAGTGTACTGATCCACGAGCAGTACTTC
CAWSVLIHEQYF
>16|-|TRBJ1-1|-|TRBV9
TGTGCCAGCAGCGTAGGTACAGGGTACTTGAACACTGAAGCTTTCTTT
CASSVGTGYLNTEAFF
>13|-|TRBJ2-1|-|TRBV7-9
TGTGCCAGCAGCTTAGTGGGGTTCGGAGAGCAGTTCTTC
CASSLVGFGEQFF
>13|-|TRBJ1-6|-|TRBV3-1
TGTGCCAGCAGCCACCCCAGGGTTGCGCCCCTCCACTTT
CASSHPRVAPLHF
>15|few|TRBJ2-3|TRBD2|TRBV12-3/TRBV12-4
TGTGCCAGCAGTGCCGGCGGGGGGCCTACAGATACGCAGTATTTT
CASSAGGGPTDTQYF
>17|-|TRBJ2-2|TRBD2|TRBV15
TGTGCCACCAGCACCCCCTTGACTAGCGGGAACACCGGGGAGCTGTTTTTT
CATSTPLTSGNTGELFF
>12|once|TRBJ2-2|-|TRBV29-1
TGCAGCGCCTCCCTAGAGGCCGGGGAGCTGTTTTTT
CSASLEAGELFF
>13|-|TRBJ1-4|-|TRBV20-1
TGCAGTGCTAGTAGCGCAACTAATGAAAAACTGTTTTTT
CSASSATNEKLFF
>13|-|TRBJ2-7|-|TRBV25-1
TGTGCCAGCAGTGTAAAATTGGAGTACGAGCAGTACTTC
CASSVKLEYEQYF